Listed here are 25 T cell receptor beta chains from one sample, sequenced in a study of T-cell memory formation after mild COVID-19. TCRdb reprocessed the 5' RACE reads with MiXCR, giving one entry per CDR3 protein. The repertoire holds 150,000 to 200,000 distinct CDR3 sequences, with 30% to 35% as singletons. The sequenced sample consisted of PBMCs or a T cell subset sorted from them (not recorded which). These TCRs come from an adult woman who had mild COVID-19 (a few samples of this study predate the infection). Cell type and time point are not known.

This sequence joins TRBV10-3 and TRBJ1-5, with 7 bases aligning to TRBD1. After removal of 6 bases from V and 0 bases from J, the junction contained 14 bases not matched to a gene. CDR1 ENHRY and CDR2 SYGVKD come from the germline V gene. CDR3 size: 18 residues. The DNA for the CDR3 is TGTGCCATCAGCACAACCCGGGACAGATCTTATAGCAATCAGCCCCAGCATTTT. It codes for CAISTTRDRSYSNQPQHF.

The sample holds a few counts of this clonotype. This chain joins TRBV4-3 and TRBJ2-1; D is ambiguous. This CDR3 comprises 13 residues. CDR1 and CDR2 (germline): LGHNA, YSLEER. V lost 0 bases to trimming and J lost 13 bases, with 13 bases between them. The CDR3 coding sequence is TGCGCCAGCAGCCAAGAGCGCCATACCTCCCAGTTCTTC. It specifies CASSQERHTSQFF.

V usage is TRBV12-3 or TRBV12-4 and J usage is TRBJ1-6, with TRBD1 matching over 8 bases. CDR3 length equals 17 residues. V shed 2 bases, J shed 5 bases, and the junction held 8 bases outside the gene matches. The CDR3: CASSLRRTGIHNSPLHF. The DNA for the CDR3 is TGTGCCAGCAGTTTAAGGAGGACAGGGATCCATAATTCACCCCTCCACTTT.

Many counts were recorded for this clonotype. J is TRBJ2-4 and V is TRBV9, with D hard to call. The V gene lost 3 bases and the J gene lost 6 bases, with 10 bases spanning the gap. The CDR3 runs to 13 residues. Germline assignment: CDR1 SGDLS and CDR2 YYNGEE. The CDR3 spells CASSESVGNIQYF. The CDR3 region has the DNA TGTGCCAGCAGCGAATCAGTGGGAAACATTCAGTACTTC.

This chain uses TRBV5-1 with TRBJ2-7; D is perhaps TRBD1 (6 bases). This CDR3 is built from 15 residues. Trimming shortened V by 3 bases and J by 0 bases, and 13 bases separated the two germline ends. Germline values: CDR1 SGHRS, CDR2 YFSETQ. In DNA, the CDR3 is TGCGCCAGCAGCTCTGGGGGCTTCAGCTCCTACGAGCAGTACTTC. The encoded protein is CASSSGGFSSYEQYF.

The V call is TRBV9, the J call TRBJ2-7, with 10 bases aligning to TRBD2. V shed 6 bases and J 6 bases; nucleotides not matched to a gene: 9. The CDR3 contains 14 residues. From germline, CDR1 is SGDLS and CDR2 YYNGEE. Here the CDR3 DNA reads TGTGCCAGCACCCCCGCTAGCGGGAGTATCGAGCAGTACTTC. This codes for CASTPASGSIEQYF.

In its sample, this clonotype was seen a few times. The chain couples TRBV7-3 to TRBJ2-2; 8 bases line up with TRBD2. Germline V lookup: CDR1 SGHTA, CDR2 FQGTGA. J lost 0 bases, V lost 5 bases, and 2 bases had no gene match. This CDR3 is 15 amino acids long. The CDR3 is CASSGAGANTGELFF. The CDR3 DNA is TGTGCCAGCAGCGGAGCGGGGGCGAACACCGGGGAGCTGTTTTTT.

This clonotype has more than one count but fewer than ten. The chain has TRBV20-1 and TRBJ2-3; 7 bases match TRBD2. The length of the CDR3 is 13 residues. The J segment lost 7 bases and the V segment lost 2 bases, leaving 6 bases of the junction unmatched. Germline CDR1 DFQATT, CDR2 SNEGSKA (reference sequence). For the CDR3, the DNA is TGCAGTGCTAGACTAGCGGCATTTAATACGCAGTATTTT. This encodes CSARLAAFNTQYF.

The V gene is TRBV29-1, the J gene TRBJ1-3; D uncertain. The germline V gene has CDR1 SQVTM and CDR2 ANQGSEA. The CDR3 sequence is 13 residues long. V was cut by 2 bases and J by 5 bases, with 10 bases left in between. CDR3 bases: TGCAGCGTTGAAACCCCACTCCGAAACACCATATATTTT. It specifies CSVETPLRNTIYF. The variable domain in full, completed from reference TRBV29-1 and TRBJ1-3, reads SAVISQKPSRDICQRGTSLTIQCQVDSQVTMMFWYRQQPGQSLTLIATANQGSEATYESGFVIDKFPISRPNLTFSTLTVSNMSPEDSSIYLCSVETPLRNTIYFGEGSWLTVV.

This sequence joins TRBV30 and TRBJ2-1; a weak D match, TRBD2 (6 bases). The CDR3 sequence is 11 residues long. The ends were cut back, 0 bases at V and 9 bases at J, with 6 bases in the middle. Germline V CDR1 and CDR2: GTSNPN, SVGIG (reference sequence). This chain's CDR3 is CAWSVLAEQFF. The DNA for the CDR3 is TGTGCCTGGAGTGTACTAGCTGAGCAGTTCTTC.

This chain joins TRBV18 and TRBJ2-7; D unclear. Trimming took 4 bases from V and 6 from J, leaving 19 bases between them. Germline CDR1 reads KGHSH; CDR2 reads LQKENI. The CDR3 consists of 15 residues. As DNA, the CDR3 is TGTGCCAGCTCACGGTCGACTGGGCCTCTGATCGAGCAGTACTTC. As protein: CASSRSTGPLIEQYF.

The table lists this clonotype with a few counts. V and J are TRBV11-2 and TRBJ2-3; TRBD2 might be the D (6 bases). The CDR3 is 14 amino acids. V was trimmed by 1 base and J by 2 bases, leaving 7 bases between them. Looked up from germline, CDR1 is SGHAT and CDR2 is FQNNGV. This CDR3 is CASSLGLDTDTQYF. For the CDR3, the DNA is TGTGCCAGCAGCTTAGGACTAGACACAGATACGCAGTATTTT.

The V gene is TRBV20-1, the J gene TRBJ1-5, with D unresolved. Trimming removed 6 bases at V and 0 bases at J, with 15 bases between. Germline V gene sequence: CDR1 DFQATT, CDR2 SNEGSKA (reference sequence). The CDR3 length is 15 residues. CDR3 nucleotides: TGCAGTGCCCGGAAGGAGAAGGGTAGCAATCAGCCCCAGCATTTT. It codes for CSARKEKGSNQPQHF.

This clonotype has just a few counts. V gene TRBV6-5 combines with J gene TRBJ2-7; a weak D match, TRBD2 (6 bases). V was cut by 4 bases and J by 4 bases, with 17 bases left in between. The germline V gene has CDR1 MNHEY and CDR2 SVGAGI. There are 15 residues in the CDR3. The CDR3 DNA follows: TGTGCCAGCAGTTTCGGGCAGGAGGGTCCGTACGAGCAGTACTTC. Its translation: CASSFGQEGPYEQYF.

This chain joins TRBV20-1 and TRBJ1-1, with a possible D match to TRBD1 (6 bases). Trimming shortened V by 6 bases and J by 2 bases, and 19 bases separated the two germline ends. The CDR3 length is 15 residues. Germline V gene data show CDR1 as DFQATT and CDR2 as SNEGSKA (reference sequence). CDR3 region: CSAPRGGLTNTEAFF. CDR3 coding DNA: TGCAGTGCGCCTCGAGGGGGATTAACCAACACTGAAGCTTTCTTT.

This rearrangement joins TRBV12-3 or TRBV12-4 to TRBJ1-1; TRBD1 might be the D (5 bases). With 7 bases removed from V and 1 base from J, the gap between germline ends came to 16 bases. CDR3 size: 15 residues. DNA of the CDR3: TGTGCCAGCATAAGGAGTGGGCAGGGGAACACTGAAGCTTTCTTT. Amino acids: CASIRSGQGNTEAFF.

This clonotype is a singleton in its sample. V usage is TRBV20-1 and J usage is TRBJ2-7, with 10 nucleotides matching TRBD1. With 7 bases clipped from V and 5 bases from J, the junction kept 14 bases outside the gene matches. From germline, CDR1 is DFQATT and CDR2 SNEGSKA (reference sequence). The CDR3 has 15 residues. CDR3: CSVTYPGQGYHEQYF. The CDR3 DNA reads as TGCAGTGTAACCTATCCGGGACAGGGGTACCACGAGCAGTACTTC.

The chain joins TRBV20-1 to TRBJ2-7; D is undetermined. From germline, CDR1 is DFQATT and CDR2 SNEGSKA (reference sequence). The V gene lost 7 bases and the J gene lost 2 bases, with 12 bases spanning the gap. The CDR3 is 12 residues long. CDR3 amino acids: CSVKGGTYEQYF. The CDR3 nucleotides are TGCAGTGTCAAGGGTGGGACCTACGAGCAGTACTTC.

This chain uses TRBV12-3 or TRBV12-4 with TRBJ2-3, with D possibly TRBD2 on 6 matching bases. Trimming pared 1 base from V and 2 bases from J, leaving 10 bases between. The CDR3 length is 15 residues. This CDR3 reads CASSLVGSVTDTQYF. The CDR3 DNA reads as TGTGCCAGCAGTTTAGTCGGGAGCGTCACAGATACGCAGTATTTT.

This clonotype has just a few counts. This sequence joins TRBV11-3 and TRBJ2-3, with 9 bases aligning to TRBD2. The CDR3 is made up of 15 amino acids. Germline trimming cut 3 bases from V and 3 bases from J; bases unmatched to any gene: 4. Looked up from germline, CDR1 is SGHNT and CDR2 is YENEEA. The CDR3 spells CASSFSGSWTDTQYF. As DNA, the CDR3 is TGTGCCAGCAGCTTTAGCGGGAGTTGGACAGATACGCAGTATTTT.

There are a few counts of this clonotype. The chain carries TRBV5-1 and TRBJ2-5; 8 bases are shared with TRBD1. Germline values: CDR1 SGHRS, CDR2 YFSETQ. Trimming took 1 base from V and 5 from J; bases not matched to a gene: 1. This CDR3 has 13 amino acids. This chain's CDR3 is CASSLHRGETQYF. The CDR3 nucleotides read TGCGCCAGCAGCTTGCACAGGGGGGAGACCCAGTACTTC.

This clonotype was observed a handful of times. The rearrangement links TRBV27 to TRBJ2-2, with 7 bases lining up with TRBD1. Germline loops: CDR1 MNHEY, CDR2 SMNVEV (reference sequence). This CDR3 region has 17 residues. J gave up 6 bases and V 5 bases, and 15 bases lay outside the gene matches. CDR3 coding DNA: TGTGCCAGCAGTCCAAGAGGGACAGCGTATAATCCCGGGGAGCTGTTTTTT. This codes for CASSPRGTAYNPGELFF.

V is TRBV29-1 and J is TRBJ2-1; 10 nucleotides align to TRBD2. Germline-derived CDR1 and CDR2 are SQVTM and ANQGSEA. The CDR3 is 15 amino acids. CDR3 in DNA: TGCAGTGCTAGCGGGGGAACAGCGGGTTACAATGAGCAGTTCTTC. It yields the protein CSASGGTAGYNEQFF.

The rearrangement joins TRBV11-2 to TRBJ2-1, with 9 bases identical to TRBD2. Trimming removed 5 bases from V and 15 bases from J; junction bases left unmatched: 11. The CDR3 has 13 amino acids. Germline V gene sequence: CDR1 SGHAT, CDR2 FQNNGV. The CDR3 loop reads CASSGSGRGDGFF. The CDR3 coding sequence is TGTGCCAGCAGCGGTAGCGGGAGAGGTGACGGGTTCTTC.

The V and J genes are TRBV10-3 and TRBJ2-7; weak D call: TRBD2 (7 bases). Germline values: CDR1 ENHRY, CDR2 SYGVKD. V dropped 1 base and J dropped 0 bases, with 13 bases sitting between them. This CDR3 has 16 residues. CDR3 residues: CAISEFSGGFSYEQYF. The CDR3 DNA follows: TGTGCCATCAGTGAGTTCTCGGGGGGCTTCTCCTACGAGCAGTACTTC.